This TCR beta chain was recovered during a study of CD8 T cells in Susac syndrome. Study outcomes and limitations: The relatively small number of individuals in the TCR sequencing and HLA analysis was acknowledged by the study.

In germline, CDR1 is PRHDT, CDR2 FYEKMQ (reference sequence). Between the trimmed V and J ends, which lost 1 base and 6 bases, there was a span of 31 bases. The CDR3 loop spans 21 amino acids. Reverse transcription of about 0.5 to 1 ug RNA used random hexamers. Across 54 Vbeta and 13 Jbeta, TCR beta CDR3 was amplified with immunoSEQ multiplex PCR. TCRdb re-called the immunoSEQ multiplex PCR reads through MiXCR, storing one row per CDR3 protein. The sample lists 400,000 to 550,000 distinct CDR3 sequences, approximately 89% occurring once. Turning to this clonotype: The antigen is not known.

TCR beta was sequenced from blood CD8+ and CD4+ T cells. The multiple sclerosis controls were treatment-naive patients, and their relapsing-remitting disease was stable or active. The chain couples TRBV13 to TRBJ2-1; D may match TRBD1 or TRBD2 (6 bases each). Sequencing was done on a sample of CD8+ T cells from PBMCs. This TCR came from a human donor with multiple sclerosis. CDR3 protein: CASSLEGFGGLRSRVFNEQFF. In nucleotides, the CDR3 is TGTGCCAGCAGCTTAGAGGGGTTTGGGGGGCTGAGATCTCGTGTTTTCAATGAGCAGTTCTTC.